This TCR beta chain originates from a study of cytomegalovirus exposure and HLA in healthy donors. Across the study: The early release's HLA-typed donors yielded 65 million to 85 million unique TCRs.

Study-wide results and caveats: Reportedly, TCR beta sequences accurately predicted HLA-A and HLA-B alleles in most subjects. In a later analysis, the majority of CMV-associated beta chains seemingly showed HLA restriction.

The study ran its PCR with 60 Vbeta and 13 Jbeta primers. Sequencing was performed with immunoSEQ multiplex PCR; in TCRdb, only in-frame clones are kept and a portion is missing. The sample lists 90,000 to 150,000 clones, about 73% seen once, with roughly 8.2% in the top ten. In germline, CDR1 is MNHEY, CDR2 SMNVEV (reference sequence). The CDR3 consists of 13 residues. With respect to this clone: Antigen specificity is unknown. The germline gene is not matched at one end of the junction; a read error may be the cause.

Sequenced material: PBMCs. The J gene is TRBJ2-7, the V gene TRBV27; a weak D match, TRBD1 (6 bases). The receptor comes from a woman between 40 and 55 years old in good health and CMV-seropositive. The CDR3 nucleotides are TGTGCCAGCAGTATATCAGGGGCCCACGAGCAGTACTTC. Protein: CASSISGAHEQYF.